The 5 T cell receptor beta chains in this list originate from one sample, sequenced in a study of a mutant IDH1 vaccine in newly diagnosed glioma. Regarding time point: week 35, safety follow-up. It was 300 ug of mutant IDH1 20-mer peptide that made up each vaccine dose, given with topical imiquimod. Their specific antigens are unknown. Produced via immunoSEQ multiplex PCR; TCRdb's table is partial and in-frame only. There are about 72,000 clones in the sample; 84% occur only once, and about 12% lies in the top ten. Material: PBMCs, obtained from a glioma patient whose treatment included an IDH1 peptide vaccine. The source is a man between 18 and 35 years old with glioma.

The chain combines TRBV10-2 with TRBJ2-3; no clear D gene. The CDR3 has 14 amino acids. Trimming pared 7 bases from V and 0 bases from J, leaving 11 bases between. CDR1 is WSHSY and CDR2 is SAAADI in the germline V gene. CDR3 DNA: TGCGCCAGCACCCAGACGCCTAGCACAGATACGCAGTATTTT. Translated: CASTQTPSTDTQYF.

The chain couples TRBV18 to TRBJ1-2; TRBD1 matches at 8 bases. Germline V lookup: CDR1 KGHSH, CDR2 LQKENI. V lost 3 bases, J lost 7 bases, and 4 bases stayed unmatched. CDR3 length: 13 amino acids. In DNA form, the CDR3 reads TGTGCCAGCTCACCGGACAGGGTTTTTGGCTACACCTTC. Translated: CASSPDRVFGYTF.

CDR3 sequence reads: CASSVVAGNTEAFF. Written as DNA, the CDR3 is TGTGCCAGCAGCGTAGTCGCGGGGAACACTGAAGCTTTCTTT. The chain links TRBV9 to TRBJ1-1; D is ambiguous. V lost 0 bases to trimming and J lost 1 base, with 7 bases between them. CDR3 length: 14 residues. CDR1 and CDR2 from the germline V gene are SGDLS and YYNGEE.

The J gene is TRBJ1-5, the V gene TRBV4-1, with a possible D match to TRBD1 (5 bases). The V gene's germline CDR1 is MGHRA and CDR2 YSYEKL. V lost 2 bases and J lost 4, with 12 bases in between. This CDR3 is 15 amino acids long. The CDR3 sequence: CASSQIGALNQPQHF. The CDR3 coding sequence is TGCGCCAGCAGCCAAATCGGGGCCCTTAATCAGCCCCAGCATTTT.

The chain joins TRBV5-6 to TRBJ1-5; 10 bases match TRBD1. V shed 3 bases, J shed 5 bases, and the junction held 11 bases outside the gene matches. This CDR3 contains 17 residues. Germline CDR1 is SGHDT and CDR2 is YYEEEE. The CDR3 DNA follows: TGTGCCAGCAGCTCTCTTGAGGGACAGGGGTTCGATCAGCCCCAGCATTTT. This encodes CASSSLEGQGFDQPQHF.